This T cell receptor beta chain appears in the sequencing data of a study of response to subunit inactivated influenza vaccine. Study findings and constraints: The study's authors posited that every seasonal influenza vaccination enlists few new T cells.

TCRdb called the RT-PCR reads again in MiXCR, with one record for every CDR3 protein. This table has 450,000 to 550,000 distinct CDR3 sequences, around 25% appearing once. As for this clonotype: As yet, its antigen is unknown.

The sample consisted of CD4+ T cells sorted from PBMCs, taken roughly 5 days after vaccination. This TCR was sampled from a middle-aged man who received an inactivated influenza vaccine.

The CDR3, as DNA: TGTGCCAGCAGTTTCGAGGGGGTATGGACTGAAGCTTTCTTT. Residues: CASSFEGVWTEAFF. This sequence joins TRBV12-3 or TRBV12-4 and TRBJ1-1; a possible D gene is TRBD1 (6 bases). The CDR3 has 14 residues. Between the trimmed V and J ends, which lost 3 bases and 5 bases, there was a span of 13 bases.